Reported below is one T cell receptor beta chain. This sample was taken from a study of blood T cell repertoires in COVID-19. In the study overall: Spain, Italy and the United States supplied samples that represented acute and convalescent COVID-19. In each case, the material was cDNA or gDNA derived from T cells, B-cell-depleted T cells, or PBMCs.

This CDR3 spans 14 amino acids. Germline values: CDR1 LGHDT, CDR2 YNNKEL (reference sequence). V was cut by 3 bases and J by 8 bases, with 16 bases left in between. Authors' processing steps: Nucleated cell number was recorded as an estimate derived from reference gene primer amplification. The repertoire was sequenced with immunoSEQ multiplex PCR; TCRdb's copy has only in-frame clones and lacks some. V and J calls and clone size are those listed in that table; D and trimming were worked out from the DNA. The data show 150,000 to 200,000 clones, 70% to 80% seen once. The chain recombines TRBV3-1 (or the pseudogene TRBV3-2) with TRBJ1-2, with TRBD1 as a possible D gene (5 bases). Source material: peripheral blood. The source of this sequence is a man aged 50-59 years who had recovered from COVID-19. This CDR3 is CASSHIQGLSGYTF. As DNA, the CDR3 is TGTGCCAGCAGCCATATCCAGGGTTTGTCCGGCTACACCTTC.